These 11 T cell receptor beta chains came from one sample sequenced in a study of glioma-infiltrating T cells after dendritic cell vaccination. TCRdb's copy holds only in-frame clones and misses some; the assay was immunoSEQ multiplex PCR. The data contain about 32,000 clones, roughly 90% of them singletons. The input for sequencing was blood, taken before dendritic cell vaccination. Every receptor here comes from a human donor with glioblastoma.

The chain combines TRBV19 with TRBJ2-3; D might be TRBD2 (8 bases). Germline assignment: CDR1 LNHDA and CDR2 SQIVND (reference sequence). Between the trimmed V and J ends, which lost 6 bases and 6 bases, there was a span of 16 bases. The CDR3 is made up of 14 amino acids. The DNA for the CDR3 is TGTGCCAGTAGAGGGACTAGGGGGCCGGATACGCAGTATTTT. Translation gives CASRGTRGPDTQYF.

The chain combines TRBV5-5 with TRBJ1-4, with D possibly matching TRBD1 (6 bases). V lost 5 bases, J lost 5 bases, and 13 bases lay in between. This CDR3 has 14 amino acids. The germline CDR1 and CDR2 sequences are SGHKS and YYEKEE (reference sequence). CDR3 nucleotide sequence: TGTGCCAGCAGTTCCGGGACACAAAATGAAAAACTGTTTTTT. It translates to CASSSGTQNEKLFF. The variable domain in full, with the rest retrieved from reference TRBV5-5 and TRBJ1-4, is DAGVTQSPTHLIKTRGQQVTLRCSPISGHKSVSWYQQVLGQGPQFIFQYYEKEERGRGNFPDRFSARQFPNYSSELNVNALLLGDSALYLCASSSGTQNEKLFFGSGTQLSVL.

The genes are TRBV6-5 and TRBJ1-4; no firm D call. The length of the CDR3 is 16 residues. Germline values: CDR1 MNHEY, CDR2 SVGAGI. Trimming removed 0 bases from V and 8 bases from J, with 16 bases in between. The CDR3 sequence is CASSYSWAFEKEKLFF. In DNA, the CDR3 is TGTGCCAGCAGTTACTCGTGGGCCTTCGAAAAGGAAAAACTGTTTTTT.

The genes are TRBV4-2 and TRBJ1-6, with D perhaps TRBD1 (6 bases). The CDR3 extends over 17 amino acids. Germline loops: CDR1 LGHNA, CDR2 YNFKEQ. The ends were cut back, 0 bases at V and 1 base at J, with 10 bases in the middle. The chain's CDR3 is CASSQESQGSYNSPLHF. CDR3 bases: TGTGCCAGCAGCCAAGAGTCGCAGGGGTCCTATAATTCACCCCTCCACTTT.

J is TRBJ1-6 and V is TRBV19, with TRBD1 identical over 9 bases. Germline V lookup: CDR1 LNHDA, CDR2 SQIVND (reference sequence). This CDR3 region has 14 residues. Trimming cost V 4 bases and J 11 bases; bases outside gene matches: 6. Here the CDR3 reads CASSTTGGGTPLHF. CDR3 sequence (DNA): TGTGCCAGTAGTACAACAGGGGGCGGAACACCCCTCCACTTT.

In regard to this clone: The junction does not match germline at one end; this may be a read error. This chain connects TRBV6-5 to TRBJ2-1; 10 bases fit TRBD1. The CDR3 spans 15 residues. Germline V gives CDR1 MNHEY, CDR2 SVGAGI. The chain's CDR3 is CASSFGTGVGNERFF. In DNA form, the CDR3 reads TGTGCCAGCAGTTTCGGGACAGGGGTAGGGAATGAGCGGTTCTTC.

Here the CDR3 reads CASSLVQKETQYF. The CDR3 region has the DNA TGTGCCAGCAGCTTAGTTCAAAAAGAGACCCAGTACTTC. The chain joins TRBV7-2 to TRBJ2-5, with D hard to call. The CDR3 covers 13 residues. Germline V lookup: CDR1 SGHTA, CDR2 FQGNSA. Trimming removed 1 base from V and 3 bases from J, with 6 bases in between.

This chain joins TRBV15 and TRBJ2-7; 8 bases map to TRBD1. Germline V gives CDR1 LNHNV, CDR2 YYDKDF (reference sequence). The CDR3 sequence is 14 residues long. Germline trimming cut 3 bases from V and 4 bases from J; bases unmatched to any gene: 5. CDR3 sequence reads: CATSSRDRNYEQYF. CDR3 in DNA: TGTGCCACCAGCAGTCGGGACAGGAATTACGAGCAGTACTTC.

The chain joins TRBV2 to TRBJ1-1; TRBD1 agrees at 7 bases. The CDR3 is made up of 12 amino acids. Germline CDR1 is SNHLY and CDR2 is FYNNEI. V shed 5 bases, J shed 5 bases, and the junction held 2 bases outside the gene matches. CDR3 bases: TGTGCCAGCAGTATGACAGGGACTGAAGCTTTCTTT. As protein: CASSMTGTEAFF. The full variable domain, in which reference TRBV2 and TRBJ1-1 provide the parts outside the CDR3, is EPEVTQTPSHQVTQMGQEVILRCVPISNHLYFYWYRQILGQKVEFLVSFYNNEISEKSEIFDDQFSVERPDGSNFTLKIRSTKLEDSAMYFCASSMTGTEAFFGQGTRLTVV.

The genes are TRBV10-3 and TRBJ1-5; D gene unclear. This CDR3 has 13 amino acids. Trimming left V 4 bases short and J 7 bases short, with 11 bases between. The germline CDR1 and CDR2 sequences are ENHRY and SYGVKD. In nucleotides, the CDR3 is TGTGCCATCAGTGGAAACTCGGGACAGCCCCAGCATTTT. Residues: CAISGNSGQPQHF.

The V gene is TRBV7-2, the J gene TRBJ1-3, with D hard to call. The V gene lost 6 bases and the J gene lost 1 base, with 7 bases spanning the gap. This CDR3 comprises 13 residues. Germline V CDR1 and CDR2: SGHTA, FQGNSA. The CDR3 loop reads CASSSYSGNTIYF. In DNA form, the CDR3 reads TGTGCCAGCAGTTCCTATTCTGGAAACACCATATATTTT.